These 9 T cell receptor beta chains were sequenced from one sample in a study of blood T cell repertoires in COVID-19. Produced via immunoSEQ multiplex PCR; TCRdb's table is partial and in-frame only. The sample has about 210,000 clones; roughly 84% are singletons. Specimen: PBMCs or T cells enriched from blood (not recorded which). The origin of the receptors is a man aged 30-40 years in a cohort exposed to, infected with or recovered from COVID-19 (not recorded which).

The gene calls are TRBV5-8 and TRBJ2-7, with 11 bases that match TRBD2. Losses at the gene ends were 0 bases for V and 1 base for J; bases not matched to a gene: 3. In germline, CDR1 is SGHTS, CDR2 YDEGEE. The CDR3 spans 16 residues. In DNA form, the CDR3 reads TGTGCCAGCAGCTTGGCGCGACTAGCGGGATCCTACGAGCAGTACTTC. Protein: CASSLARLAGSYEQYF. Full variable domain (rest looked up from reference TRBV5-8 and TRBJ2-7): EAGVTQSPTHLIKTRGQQATLRCSPISGHTSVYWYQQALGLGLQFLLWYDEGEERNRGNFPPRFSGRQFPNYSSELNVNALELEDSALYLCASSLARLAGSYEQYFGPGTRLTVT.

The genes are TRBV28 and TRBJ1-5, with TRBD1 as a possible D gene (5 bases). V was pared by 7 bases and J by 6 bases, with 13 bases between. Germline V gene lookup returns CDR1 MDHEN and CDR2 SYDVKM. There are 13 residues in the CDR3. This chain's CDR3 is CASTPKGAQPQHF. The DNA for the CDR3 is TGTGCCAGCACCCCCAAAGGGGCTCAGCCCCAGCATTTT.

The chain carries TRBV9 and TRBJ2-1, with D possibly matching TRBD2 (6 bases). Germline loops: CDR1 SGDLS, CDR2 YYNGEE. This CDR3 has 15 amino acids. V was trimmed by 0 bases and J by 9 bases, leaving 16 bases between them. CDR3 bases: TGTGCCAGCAGCGTAGAGCTAGCGACTGGGGGTGAGCAGTTCTTC. It encodes CASSVELATGGEQFF.

J is TRBJ2-5 and V is TRBV7-3; the D gene is possibly TRBD1 (5 bases). This CDR3 is built from 15 residues. V was pared by 2 bases and J by 5 bases, with 15 bases between. Germline assignment: CDR1 SGHTA and CDR2 FQGTGA. CDR3 sequence (DNA): TGTGCCAGCAGCTTACGCCAGGGCCCTAGGGAGACCCAGTACTTC. Translating gives CASSLRQGPRETQYF.

This rearrangement joins TRBV7-9 to TRBJ1-2, with D maybe TRBD1 (6 bases). CDR1 and CDR2 from the germline V gene are SEHNR and FQNEAQ (reference sequence). This CDR3 is 16 amino acids long. The germline V and J ends were trimmed by 2 bases and 2 bases, with 15 bases remaining between them. CDR3 sequence reads: CASSLISGERNYGYTF. CDR3 coding DNA: TGTGCCAGCAGCTTAATTTCAGGGGAGAGGAACTATGGCTACACCTTC.

The rearrangement links TRBV13 to TRBJ1-1; unclear D gene. The CDR3 is 12 residues long. Germline CDR1 is PRHDT and CDR2 is FYEKMQ (reference sequence). Trimming took off 2 bases at V and 4 bases at J, with 5 bases between the two ends. The DNA of the CDR3 is TGTGCCAGCAGCTTATCGGGCACTGAAGCTTTCTTT. It specifies CASSLSGTEAFF.

This clone showed up just a few times. J is TRBJ2-5 and V is TRBV28, with 9 bases matching TRBD1. Germline values: CDR1 MDHEN, CDR2 SYDVKM. J was trimmed by 5 bases and V by 6 bases; bases with no gene match: 7. CDR3 length equals 14 residues. The CDR3 spells CASRRTGGDETQYF. The CDR3 DNA reads TGTGCCAGCAGGAGAACAGGGGGCGACGAGACCCAGTACTTC.

The rearrangement links TRBV20-1 to TRBJ2-1; D is undetermined. Germline CDR1 reads DFQATT; CDR2 reads SNEGSKA (reference sequence). V dropped 2 bases and J dropped 6 bases, with 5 bases sitting between them. This CDR3 has 11 residues. The CDR3 reads CSARLINEQFF. The DNA of the CDR3 is TGCAGTGCTAGACTTATCAATGAGCAGTTCTTC.

This chain joins TRBV3-1 (or the pseudogene TRBV3-2) and TRBJ1-6; D call uncertain. Trimming pared 3 bases from V and 3 bases from J, leaving 6 bases between. Germline V gives CDR1 LGHDT, CDR2 YNNKEL (reference sequence). The CDR3 runs 14 residues. As DNA, the CDR3 is TGTGCCAGCAGCCAGACATTCTATAATTCACCCCTCCACTTT. This gives the protein CASSQTFYNSPLHF.